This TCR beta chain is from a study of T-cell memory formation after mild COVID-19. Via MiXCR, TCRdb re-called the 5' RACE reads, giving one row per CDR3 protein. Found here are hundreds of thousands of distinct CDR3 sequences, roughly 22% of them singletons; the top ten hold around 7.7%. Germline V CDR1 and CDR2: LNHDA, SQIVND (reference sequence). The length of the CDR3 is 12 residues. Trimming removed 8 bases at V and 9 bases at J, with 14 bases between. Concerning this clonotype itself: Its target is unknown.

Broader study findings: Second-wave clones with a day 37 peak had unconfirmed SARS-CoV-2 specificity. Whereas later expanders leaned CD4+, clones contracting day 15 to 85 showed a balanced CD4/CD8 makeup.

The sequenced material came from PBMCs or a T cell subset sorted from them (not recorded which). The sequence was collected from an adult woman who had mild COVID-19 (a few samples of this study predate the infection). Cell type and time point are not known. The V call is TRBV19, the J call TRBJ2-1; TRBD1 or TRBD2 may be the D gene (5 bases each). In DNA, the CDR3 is TGTGCCAGTCGGCTCGGGGCTGGTGAGCAGTTCTTC. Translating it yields CASRLGAGEQFF.